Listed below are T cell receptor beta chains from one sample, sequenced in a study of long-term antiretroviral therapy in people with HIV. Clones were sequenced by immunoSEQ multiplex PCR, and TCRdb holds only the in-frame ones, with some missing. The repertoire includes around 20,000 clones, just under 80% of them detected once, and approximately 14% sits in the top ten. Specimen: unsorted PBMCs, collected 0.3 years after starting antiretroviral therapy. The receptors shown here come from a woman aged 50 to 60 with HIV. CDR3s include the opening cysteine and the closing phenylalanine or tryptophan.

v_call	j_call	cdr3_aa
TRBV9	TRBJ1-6	CASSPSQDPYSPLHF
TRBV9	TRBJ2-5	CASSQGTGPWETQYF
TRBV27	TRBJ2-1	CASSLGGPGFYNEQFF
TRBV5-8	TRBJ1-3	CASSFQGSGNTIYF
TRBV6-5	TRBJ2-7	CASSRGGRHEQYF
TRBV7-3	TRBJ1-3	CASSLNQGGSGNTIYF
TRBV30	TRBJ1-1	CAWRSGGNTEAFF
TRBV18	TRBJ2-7	CASSPPDRPYEQYF
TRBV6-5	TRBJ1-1	CASNRGAEAFF
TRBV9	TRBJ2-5	CASSVGLEETQYF
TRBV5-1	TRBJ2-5	CASSPGGSQETQYF
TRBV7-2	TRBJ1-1	CASSPRGGGGGYEAFF
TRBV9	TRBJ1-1	CASSVGAGNTEAFF
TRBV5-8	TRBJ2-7	CASSLRQGKKWWSYEQYF
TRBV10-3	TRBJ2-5	CAIAVEGSQETQYF
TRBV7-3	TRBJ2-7	CASSLTRDGEQYF
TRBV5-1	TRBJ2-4	CASSGGQGLNIQYF
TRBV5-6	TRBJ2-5	CASNPFGHSTGTQYF
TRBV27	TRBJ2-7	CASSATSGGGEQYF
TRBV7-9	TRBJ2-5	CASSSWVGEPQETQYF
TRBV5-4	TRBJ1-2	CASSLTAGDRGYTF
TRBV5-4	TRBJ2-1	CASSQTGVGEQFF
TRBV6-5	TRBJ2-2	CASSYRPSRSGELFF
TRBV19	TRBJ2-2	CASSTHDRGGTGELFF
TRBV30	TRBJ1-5	CAWSVTGGNQPQHF
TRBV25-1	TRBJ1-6	CASSGPLNSPLHF
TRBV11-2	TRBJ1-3	CASSRQGGGNTIYF
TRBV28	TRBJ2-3	CASSGTSGGTDTQYF
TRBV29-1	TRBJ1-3	CSVEGTGARSGNTIYF
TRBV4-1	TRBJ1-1	CASSQDRQGNTEAFF
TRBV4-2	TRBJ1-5	CASSQGRQGDQPQHF
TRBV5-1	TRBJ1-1	CASSSYSGHTEAFF
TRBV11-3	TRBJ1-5	CASSLGSYGTGGHQPQHF
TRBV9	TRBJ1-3	CASSVVGSGNTIYF
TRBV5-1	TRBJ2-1	CASSLQGGPSYNEQFF
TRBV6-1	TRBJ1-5	CASRDRQSLYQPQHF
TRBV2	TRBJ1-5	CASSAGEGNQPQHF
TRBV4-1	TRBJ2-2	CASSPRGSGSAGELFF
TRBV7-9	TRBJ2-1	CASSPTWISGGDNEQFF
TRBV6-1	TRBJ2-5	CASNSRDKETQYF
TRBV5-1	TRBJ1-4	CASSLESATNEKLFF
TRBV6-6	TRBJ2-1	CASGIGLDEQFF
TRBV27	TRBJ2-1	CASSWANEQFF
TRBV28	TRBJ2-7	CASSSPTGGEQYF
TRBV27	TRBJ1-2	CASSRGQQYGYTF
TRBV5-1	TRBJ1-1	CASSLGVVDTEAFF
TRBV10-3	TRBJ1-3	CAISESLGGTGNTIYF
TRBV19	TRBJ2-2	CASSIRTGELFF
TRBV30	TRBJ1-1	CAWRGEGALSTEAFF
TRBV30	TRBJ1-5	CAWGQSGNQPQHF
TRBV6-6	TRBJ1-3	CASVRGLHSGNTIYF
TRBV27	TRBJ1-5	CASSLTLTANQPQHF
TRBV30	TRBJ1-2	CAWSRWEGGHGYTF
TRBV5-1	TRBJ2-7	CASMTGGASYEQYF
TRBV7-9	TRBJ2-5	CASSFTKRLRTQYF
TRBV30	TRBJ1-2	CAWSTRTGFYGYTF
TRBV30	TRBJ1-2	CAWSVQTYGYTF
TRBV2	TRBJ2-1	CASRGPYNEQFF